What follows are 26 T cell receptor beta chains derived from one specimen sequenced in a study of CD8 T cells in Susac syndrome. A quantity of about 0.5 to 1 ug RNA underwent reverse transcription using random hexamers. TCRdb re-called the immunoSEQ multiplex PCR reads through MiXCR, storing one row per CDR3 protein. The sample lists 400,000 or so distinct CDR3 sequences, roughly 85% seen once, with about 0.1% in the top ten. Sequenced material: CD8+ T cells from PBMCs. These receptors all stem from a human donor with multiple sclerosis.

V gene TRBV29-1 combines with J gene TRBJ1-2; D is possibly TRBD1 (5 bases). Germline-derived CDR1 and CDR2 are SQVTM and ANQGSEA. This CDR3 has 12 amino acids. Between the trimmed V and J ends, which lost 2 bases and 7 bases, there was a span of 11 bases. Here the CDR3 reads CSVEQGRGGYTF. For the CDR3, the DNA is TGCAGCGTTGAACAGGGTAGAGGTGGCTACACCTTC.

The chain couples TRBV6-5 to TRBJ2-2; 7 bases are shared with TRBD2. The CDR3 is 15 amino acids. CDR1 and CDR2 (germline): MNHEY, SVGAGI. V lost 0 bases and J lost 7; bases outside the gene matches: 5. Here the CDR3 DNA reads TGTGCCAGCAGTTACTCGACGGCGGGAGACGGGGAGCTGTTTTTT. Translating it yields CASSYSTAGDGELFF.

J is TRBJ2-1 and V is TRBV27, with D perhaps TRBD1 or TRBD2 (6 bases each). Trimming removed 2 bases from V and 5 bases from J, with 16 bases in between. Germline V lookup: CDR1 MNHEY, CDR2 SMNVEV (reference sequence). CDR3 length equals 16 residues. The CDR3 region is CASSLRGAPPHNEQFF. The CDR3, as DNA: TGTGCCAGCAGTTTAAGGGGGGCGCCCCCCCACAATGAGCAGTTCTTC.

The chain's CDR3 is CASHREQALGDEQFF. The CDR3 nucleotides read TGTGCCAGCCACCGGGAACAGGCCCTTGGAGATGAGCAGTTCTTC. The chain links TRBV6-2 or TRBV6-3 to TRBJ2-1; either TRBD1 or TRBD2 may supply D (5 bases each). Trimming removed 8 bases at V and 8 bases at J, with 22 bases between. CDR1 and CDR2 (germline): MNHEY, SVGEGT. The CDR3 has 15 residues.

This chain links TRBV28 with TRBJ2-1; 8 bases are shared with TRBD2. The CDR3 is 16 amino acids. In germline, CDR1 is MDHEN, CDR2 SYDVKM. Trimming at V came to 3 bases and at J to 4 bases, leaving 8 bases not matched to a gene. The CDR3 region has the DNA TGTGCCAGCAGTTTTAGAGCGGGAGAAGGTTACAATGAGCAGTTCTTC. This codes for CASSFRAGEGYNEQFF.

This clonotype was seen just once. The CDR3 protein is CASSQEPREKLFF. DNA for the CDR3: TGCGCCAGCAGCCAAGAGCCGAGGGAAAAACTGTTTTTT. This rearrangement joins TRBV4-1 to TRBJ1-4; D not resolved. Germline V gives CDR1 MGHRA, CDR2 YSYEKL. This CDR3 is 13 amino acids long. V shed 0 bases and J shed 8 bases, with 7 bases lying between them.

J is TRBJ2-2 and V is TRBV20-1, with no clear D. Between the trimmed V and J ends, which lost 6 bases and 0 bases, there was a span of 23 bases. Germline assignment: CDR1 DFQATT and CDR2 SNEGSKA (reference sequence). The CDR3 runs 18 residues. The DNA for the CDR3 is TGCAGTGCCCCTTCCGCGGCAGCCGACTCCCCGAACACCGGGGAGCTGTTTTTT. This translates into CSAPSAAADSPNTGELFF.

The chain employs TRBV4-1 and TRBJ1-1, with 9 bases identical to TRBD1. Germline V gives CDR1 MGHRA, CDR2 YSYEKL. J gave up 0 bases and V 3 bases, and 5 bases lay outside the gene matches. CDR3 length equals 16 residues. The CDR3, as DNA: TGCGCCAGCAGCCACCTAGGACAGGGGTTGAACACTGAAGCTTTCTTT. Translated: CASSHLGQGLNTEAFF.

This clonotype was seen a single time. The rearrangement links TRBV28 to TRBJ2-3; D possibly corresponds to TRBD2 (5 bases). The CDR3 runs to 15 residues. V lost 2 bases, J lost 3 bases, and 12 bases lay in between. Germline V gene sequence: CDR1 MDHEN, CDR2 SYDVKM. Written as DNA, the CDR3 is TGTGCCAGCAGTTTAAGGGAGTCTTTAACAGATACGCAGTATTTT. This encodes CASSLRESLTDTQYF.

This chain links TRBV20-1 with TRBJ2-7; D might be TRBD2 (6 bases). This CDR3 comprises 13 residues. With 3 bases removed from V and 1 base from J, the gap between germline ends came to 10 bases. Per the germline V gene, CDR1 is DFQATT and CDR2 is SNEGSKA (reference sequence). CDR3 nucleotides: TGCAGTGCTAGGCAGGAGGGGTCCTACGAGCAGTACTTC. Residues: CSARQEGSYEQYF.

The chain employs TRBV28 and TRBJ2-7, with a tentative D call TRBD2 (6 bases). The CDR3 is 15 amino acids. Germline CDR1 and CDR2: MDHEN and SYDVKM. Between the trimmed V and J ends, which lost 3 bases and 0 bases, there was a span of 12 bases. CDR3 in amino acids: CASSFGGASSYEQYF. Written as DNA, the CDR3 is TGTGCCAGCAGTTTTGGCGGGGCTAGCTCCTACGAGCAGTACTTC. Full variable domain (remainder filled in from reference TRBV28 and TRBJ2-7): DVKVTQSSRYLVKRTGEKVFLECVQDMDHENMFWYRQDPGLGLRLIYFSYDVKMKEKGDIPEGYSVSREKKERFSLILESASTNQTSMYLCASSFGGASSYEQYFGPGTRLTVT.

The CDR3 sequence: CAWISNRQGPGYTF. CDR3 bases: TGTGCCTGGATTAGTAATCGACAGGGGCCTGGCTACACCTTC. This chain links TRBV30 with TRBJ1-2, with TRBD1 identical over 8 bases. This CDR3 has 14 amino acids. The germline CDR1 and CDR2 sequences are GTSNPN and SVGIG (reference sequence). Trimming cost V 4 bases and J 7 bases; bases outside gene matches: 11.

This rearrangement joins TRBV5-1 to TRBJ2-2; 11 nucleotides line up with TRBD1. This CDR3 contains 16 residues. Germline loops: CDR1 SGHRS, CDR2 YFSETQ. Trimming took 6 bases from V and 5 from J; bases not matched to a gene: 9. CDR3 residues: CASIKTGQGATGELFF. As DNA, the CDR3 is TGCGCCAGCATCAAGACCGGACAGGGGGCGACCGGGGAGCTGTTTTTT.

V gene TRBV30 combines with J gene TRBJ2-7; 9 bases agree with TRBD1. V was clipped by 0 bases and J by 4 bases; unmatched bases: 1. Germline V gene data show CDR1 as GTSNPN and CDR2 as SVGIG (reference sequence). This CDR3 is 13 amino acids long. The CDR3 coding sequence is TGTGCCTGGAGTGTACAGGGGGCGTACGAGCAGTACTTC. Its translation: CAWSVQGAYEQYF.

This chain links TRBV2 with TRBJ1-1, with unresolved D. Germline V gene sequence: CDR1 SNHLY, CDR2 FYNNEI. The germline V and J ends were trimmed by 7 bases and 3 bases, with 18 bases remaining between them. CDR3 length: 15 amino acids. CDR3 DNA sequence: TGTGCCAGCACTGAGGTGCAGCCGGAGCACACTGAAGCTTTCTTT. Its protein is CASTEVQPEHTEAFF.

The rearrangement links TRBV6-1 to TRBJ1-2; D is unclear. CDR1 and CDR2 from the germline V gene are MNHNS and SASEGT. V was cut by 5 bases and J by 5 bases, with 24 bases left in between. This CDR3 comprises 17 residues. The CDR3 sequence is CASSPSLAGPPEYGYTF. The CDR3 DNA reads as TGTGCCAGCAGTCCTAGTCTCGCCGGACCTCCAGAATATGGCTACACCTTC.

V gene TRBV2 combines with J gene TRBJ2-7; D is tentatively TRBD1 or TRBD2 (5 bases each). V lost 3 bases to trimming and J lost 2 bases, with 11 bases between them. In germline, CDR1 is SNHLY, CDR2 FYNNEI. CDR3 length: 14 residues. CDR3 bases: TGTGCCAGCAGTGAGCCAGGGACGGCCTACGAGCAGTACTTC. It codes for CASSEPGTAYEQYF.

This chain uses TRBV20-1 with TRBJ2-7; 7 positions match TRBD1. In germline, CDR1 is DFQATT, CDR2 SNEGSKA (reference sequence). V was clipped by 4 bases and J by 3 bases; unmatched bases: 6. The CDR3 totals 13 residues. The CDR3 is CSAKAGTDYEQYF. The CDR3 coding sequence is TGCAGTGCTAAAGCCGGGACAGACTACGAGCAGTACTTC.

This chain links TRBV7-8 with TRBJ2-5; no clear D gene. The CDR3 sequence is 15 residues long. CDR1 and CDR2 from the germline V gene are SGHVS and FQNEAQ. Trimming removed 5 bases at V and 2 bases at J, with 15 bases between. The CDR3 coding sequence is TGTGCCAGCAGCCCCTTTGGGCAGTCTCAAGAGACCCAGTACTTC. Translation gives CASSPFGQSQETQYF. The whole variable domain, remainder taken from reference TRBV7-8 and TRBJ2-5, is GAGVSQSPRYKVAKRGQDVALRCDPISGHVSLFWYQQALGQGPEFLTYFQNEAQLDKSGLPSDRFFAERPEGSVSTLKIQRTQQEDSAVYLCASSPFGQSQETQYFGPGTRLLVL.

The CDR3 loop is CASSRTERGSGANVLTF. The CDR3, as DNA: TGTGCCAGCAGCCGGACAGAGAGAGGATCTGGGGCCAACGTCCTGACTTTC. This chain joins TRBV7-8 and TRBJ2-6, with D possibly matching TRBD1 (6 bases). V shed 5 bases and J shed 1 base, with 15 bases lying between them. Germline V gene lookup returns CDR1 SGHVS and CDR2 FQNEAQ. The CDR3 contains 17 residues. Full variable domain (rest looked up from reference TRBV7-8 and TRBJ2-6): GAGVSQSPRYKVAKRGQDVALRCDPISGHVSLFWYQQALGQGPEFLTYFQNEAQLDKSGLPSDRFFAERPEGSVSTLKIQRTQQEDSAVYLCASSRTERGSGANVLTFGAGSRLTVL.

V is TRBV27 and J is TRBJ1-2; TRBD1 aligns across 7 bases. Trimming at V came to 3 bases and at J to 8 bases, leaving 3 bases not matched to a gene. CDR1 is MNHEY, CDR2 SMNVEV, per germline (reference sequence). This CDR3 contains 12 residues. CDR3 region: CASSLGGGGYTF. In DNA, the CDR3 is TGTGCCAGCAGTTTGGGAGGGGGCGGCTACACCTTC.

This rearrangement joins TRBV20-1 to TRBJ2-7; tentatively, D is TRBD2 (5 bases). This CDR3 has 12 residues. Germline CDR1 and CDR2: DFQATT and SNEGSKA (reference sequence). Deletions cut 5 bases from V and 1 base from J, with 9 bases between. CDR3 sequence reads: CSACRDSYEQYF. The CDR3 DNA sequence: TGCAGTGCTTGCCGGGATTCCTACGAGCAGTACTTC.

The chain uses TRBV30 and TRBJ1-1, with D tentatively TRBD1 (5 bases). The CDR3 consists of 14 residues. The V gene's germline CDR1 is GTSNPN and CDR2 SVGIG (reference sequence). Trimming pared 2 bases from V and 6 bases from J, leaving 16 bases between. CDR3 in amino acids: CAWSHPSLGPEAFF. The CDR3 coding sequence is TGTGCCTGGAGTCATCCATCGTTGGGACCTGAAGCTTTCTTT.

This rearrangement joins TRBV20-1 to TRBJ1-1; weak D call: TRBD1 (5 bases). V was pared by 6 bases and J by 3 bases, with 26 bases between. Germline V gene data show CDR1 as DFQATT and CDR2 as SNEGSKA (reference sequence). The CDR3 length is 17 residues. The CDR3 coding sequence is TGCAGTGCCAGGATGTTGGGGGTTAGGCCCGGCGACACTGAAGCTTTCTTT. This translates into CSARMLGVRPGDTEAFF.

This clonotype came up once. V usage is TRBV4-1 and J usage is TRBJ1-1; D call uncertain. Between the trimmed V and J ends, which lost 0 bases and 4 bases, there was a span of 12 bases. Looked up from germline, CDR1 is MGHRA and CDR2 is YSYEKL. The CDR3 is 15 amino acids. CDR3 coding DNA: TGCGCCAGCAGCCAAGAGGGATCATTTCCCACTGAAGCTTTCTTT. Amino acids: CASSQEGSFPTEAFF.

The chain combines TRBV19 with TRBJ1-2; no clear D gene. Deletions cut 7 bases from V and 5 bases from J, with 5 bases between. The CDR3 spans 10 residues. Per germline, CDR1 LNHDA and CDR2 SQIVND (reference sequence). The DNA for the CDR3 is TGTGCCAGTAAGGAGTATGGCTACACCTTC. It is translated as CASKEYGYTF.